The T cell receptor (beta chain) under discussion was sequenced for a study of blood T cell repertoires in COVID-19. Study at large: The study drew acute and convalescent COVID-19 samples from the United States, Italy and Spain.

Only in-frame clones appear in the TCRdb table, and some are missing; sequencing was by immunoSEQ multiplex PCR. The table has about 90,000 clones, around 80% seen once. This TCR was sampled from a man aged 65 to 85 with acute or convalescent COVID-19. Sequencing used peripheral blood.

The CDR3 bases are TGTGCCAGCAGCTTGCTCAGCGGGGAGTCCACCGGGGAGCTGTTTTTT. Translating it yields CASSLLSGESTGELFF. The chain joins TRBV5-6 to TRBJ2-2; 7 nucleotides align to TRBD2. The CDR3 length is 16 residues. The germline gives CDR1 SGHDT, CDR2 YYEEEE. The junction had 7 bases not matched to a gene; V was cut back by 1 base and J by 4 bases.